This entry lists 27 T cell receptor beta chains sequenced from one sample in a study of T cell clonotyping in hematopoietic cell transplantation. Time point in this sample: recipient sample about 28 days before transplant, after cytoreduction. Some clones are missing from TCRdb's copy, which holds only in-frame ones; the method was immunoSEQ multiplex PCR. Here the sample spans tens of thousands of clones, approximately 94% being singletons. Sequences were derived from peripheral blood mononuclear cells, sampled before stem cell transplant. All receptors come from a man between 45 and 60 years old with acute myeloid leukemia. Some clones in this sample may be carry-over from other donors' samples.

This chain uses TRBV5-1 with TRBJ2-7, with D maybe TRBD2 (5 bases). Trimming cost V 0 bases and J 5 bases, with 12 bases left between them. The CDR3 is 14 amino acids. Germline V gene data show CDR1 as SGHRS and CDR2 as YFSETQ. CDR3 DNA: TGCGCCAGCAGCTTGGCCCCCGGGATGGACGAGCAGTACTTC. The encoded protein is CASSLAPGMDEQYF.

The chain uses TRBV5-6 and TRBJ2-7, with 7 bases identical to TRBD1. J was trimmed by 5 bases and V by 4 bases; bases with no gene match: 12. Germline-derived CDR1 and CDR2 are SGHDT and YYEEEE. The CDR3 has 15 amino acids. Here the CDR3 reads CASSVAGTATHEQYF. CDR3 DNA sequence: TGTGCCAGCAGCGTGGCCGGGACAGCGACCCACGAGCAGTACTTC.

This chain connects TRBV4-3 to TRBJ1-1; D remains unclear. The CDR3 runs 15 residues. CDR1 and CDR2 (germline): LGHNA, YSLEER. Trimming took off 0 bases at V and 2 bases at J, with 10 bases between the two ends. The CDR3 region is CASSQEVWDNTEAFF. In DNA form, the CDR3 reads TGCGCCAGCAGCCAAGAGGTCTGGGATAACACTGAAGCTTTCTTT.

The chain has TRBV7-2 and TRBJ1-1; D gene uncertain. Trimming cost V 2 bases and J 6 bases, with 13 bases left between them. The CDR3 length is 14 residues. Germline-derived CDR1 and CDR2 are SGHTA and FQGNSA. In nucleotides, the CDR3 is TGTGCCAGCAGCTTAAGGCCCTTGGCGGCTGAAGCTTTCTTT. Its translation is CASSLRPLAAEAFF.

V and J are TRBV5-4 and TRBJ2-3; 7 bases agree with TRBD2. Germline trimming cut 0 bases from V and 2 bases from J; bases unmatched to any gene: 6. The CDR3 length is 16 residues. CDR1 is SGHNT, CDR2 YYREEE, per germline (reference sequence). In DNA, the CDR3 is TGTGCCAGCAGCTTGGATACGGGGGGATCCACAGATACGCAGTATTTT. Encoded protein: CASSLDTGGSTDTQYF. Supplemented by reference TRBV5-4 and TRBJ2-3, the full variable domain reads ETGVTQSPTHLIKTRGQQVTLRCSSQSGHNTVSWYQQALGQGPQFIFQYYREEENGRGNFPPRFSGLQFPNYSSELNVNALELDDSALYLCASSLDTGGSTDTQYFGPGTRLTVL.

The CDR3 bases are TGTGCCAGCAGCCCGGAGGGGAGTGGCTACACCTTC. Translated, it gives CASSPEGSGYTF. The V gene is TRBV7-8, the J gene TRBJ1-2, with D tentatively TRBD1 (5 bases). The CDR3 has 12 residues. The ends were cut back, 5 bases at V and 7 bases at J, with 11 bases in the middle. Germline assignment: CDR1 SGHVS and CDR2 FQNEAQ. The variable domain in full, completed from reference TRBV7-8 and TRBJ1-2, reads GAGVSQSPRYKVAKRGQDVALRCDPISGHVSLFWYQQALGQGPEFLTYFQNEAQLDKSGLPSDRFFAERPEGSVSTLKIQRTQQEDSAVYLCASSPEGSGYTFGSGTRLTVV.

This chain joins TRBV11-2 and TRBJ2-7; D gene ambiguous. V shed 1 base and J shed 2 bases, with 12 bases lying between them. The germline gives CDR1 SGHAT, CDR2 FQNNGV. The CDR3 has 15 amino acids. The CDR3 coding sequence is TGTGCCAGCAGCTTAGCGCTGAACCCAACCTACGAGCAGTACTTC. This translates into CASSLALNPTYEQYF.

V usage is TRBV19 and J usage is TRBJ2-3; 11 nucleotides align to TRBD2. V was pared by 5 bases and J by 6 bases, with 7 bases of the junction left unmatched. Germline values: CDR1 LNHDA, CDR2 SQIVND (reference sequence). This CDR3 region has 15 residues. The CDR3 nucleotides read TGTGCCAGTAGTGAAGGACTAGCGGGCAGGGATACGCAGTATTTT. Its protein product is CASSEGLAGRDTQYF.

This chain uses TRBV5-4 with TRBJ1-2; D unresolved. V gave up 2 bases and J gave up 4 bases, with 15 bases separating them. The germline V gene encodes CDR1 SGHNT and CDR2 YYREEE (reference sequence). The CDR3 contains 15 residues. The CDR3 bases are TGTGCCAGCAGCTTCCTCTTTGGTCGCCCCTATGGCTACACCTTC. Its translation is CASSFLFGRPYGYTF.

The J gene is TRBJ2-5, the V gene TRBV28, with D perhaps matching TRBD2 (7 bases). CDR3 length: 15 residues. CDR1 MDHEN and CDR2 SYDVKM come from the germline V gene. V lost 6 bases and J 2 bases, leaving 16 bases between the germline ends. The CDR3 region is CASSPRRGGQETQYF. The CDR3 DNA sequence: TGTGCCAGCAGCCCTCGGAGGGGGGGTCAAGAGACCCAGTACTTC.

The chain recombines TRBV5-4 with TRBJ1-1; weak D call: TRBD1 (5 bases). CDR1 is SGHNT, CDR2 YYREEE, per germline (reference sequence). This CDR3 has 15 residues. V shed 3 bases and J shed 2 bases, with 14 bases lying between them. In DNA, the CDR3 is TGTGCCAGCAGCTCCGGGACCTTTAGAAACACTGAAGCTTTCTTT. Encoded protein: CASSSGTFRNTEAFF. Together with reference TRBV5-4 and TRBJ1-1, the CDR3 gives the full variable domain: ETGVTQSPTHLIKTRGQQVTLRCSSQSGHNTVSWYQQALGQGPQFIFQYYREEENGRGNFPPRFSGLQFPNYSSELNVNALELDDSALYLCASSSGTFRNTEAFFGQGTRLTVV.

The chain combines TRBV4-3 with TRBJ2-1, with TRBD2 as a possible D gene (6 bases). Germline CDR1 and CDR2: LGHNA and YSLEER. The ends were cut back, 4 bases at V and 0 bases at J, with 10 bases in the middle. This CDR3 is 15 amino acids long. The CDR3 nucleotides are TGCGCCAGCAGCCGAAGGCGGGACTCCTACAATGAGCAGTTCTTC. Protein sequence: CASSRRRDSYNEQFF.

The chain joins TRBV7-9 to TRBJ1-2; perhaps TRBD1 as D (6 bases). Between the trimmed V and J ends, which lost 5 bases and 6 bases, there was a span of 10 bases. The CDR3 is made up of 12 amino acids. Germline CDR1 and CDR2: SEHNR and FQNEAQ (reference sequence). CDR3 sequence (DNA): TGTGCCAGCAGCCTAGGGGGTAATGGCTACACCTTC. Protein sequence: CASSLGGNGYTF.

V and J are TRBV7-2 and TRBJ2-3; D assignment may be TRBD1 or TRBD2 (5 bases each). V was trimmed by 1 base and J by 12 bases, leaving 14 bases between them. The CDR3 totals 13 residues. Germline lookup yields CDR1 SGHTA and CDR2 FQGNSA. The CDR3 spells CASSLGRSGRQYF. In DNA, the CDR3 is TGTGCCAGCAGCTTAGGGAGATCAGGGAGACAGTATTTT.

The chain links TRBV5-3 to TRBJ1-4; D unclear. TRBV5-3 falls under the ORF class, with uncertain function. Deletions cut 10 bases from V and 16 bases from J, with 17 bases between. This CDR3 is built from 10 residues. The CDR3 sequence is CADSPTFAFF. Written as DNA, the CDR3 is TGTGCCGACTCGCCGACTTTCGCGTTTTTT.

The CDR3 region has the DNA TGTGCCAGCAGCTTAGTCGGTAACACTGAAGCTTTCTTT. Translating it yields CASSLVGNTEAFF. This rearrangement joins TRBV7-2 to TRBJ1-1; D remains unclear. The germline CDR1 and CDR2 sequences are SGHTA and FQGNSA. Trimming pared 1 base from V and 2 bases from J, leaving 5 bases between. This CDR3 region has 13 residues.

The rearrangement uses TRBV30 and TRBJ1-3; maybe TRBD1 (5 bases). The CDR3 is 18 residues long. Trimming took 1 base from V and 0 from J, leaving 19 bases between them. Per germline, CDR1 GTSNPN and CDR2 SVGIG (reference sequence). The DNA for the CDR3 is TGTGCCTGGAGTGCTTGGGGGGAGGGAGTGCTCTCTGGAAACACCATATATTTT. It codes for CAWSAWGEGVLSGNTIYF.

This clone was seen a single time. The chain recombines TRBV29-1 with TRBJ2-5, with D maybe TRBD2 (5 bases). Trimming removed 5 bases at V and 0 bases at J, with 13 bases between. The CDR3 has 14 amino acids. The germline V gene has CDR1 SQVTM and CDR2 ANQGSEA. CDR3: CSVPAGGYQETQYF. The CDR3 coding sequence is TGCAGCGTTCCTGCCGGCGGGTACCAAGAGACCCAGTACTTC.

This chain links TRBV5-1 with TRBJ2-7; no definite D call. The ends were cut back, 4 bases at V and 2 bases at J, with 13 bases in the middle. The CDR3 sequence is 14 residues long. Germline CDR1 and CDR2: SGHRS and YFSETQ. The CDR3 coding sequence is TGCGCCAGCAGCCTCCGCCTACCCCCCTACGAGCAGTACTTC. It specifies CASSLRLPPYEQYF.

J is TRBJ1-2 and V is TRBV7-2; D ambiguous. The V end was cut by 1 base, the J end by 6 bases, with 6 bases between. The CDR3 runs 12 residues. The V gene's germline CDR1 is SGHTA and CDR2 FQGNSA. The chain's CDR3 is CASSLVGDGYTF. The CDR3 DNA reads TGTGCCAGCAGCTTAGTGGGTGATGGCTACACCTTC.

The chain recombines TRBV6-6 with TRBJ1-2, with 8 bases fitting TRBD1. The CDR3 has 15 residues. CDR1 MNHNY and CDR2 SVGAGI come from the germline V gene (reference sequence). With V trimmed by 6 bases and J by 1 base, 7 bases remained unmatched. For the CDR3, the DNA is TGTGCCAGCAGACCTAGCGACAGGGGTAACTATGGCTACACCTTC. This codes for CASRPSDRGNYGYTF.

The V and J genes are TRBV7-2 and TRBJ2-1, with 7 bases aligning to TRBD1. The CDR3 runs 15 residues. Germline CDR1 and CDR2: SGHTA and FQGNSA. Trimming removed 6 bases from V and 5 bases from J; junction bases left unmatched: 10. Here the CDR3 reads CASSHDRASHNEQFF. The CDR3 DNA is TGTGCCAGCAGTCACGACAGGGCATCCCACAATGAGCAGTTCTTC.

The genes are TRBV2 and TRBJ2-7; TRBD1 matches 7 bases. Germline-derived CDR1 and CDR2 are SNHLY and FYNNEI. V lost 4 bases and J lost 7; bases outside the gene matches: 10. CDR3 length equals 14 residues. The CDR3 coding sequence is TGTGCCAGCAGTGCAAACAGGGGTGGTTTTGAGCAGTACTTC. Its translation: CASSANRGGFEQYF.

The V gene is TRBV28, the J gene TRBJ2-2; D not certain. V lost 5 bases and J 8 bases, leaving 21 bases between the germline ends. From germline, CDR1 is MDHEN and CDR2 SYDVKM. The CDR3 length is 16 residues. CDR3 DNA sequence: TGTGCCAGCAGTCGTCAACAGAATATCGTCATAGGGGAGCTGTTTTTT. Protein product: CASSRQQNIVIGELFF.

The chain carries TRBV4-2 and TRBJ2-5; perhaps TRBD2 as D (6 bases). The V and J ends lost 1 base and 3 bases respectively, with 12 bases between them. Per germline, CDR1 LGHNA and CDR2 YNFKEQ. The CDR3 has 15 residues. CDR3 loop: CASSQVLGGEETQYF. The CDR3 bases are TGTGCCAGCAGCCAAGTCCTGGGGGGAGAAGAGACCCAGTACTTC.

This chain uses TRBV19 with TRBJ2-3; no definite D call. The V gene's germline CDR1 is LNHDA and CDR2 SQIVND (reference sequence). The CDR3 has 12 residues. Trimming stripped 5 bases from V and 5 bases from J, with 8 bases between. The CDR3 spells CASSLKGDTQYF. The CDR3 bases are TGTGCCAGTAGTCTCAAGGGAGATACGCAGTATTTT.

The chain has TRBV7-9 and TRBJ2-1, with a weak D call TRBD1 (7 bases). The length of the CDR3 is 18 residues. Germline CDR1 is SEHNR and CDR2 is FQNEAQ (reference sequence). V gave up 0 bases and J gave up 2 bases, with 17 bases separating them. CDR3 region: CASSLAPGQRVTYNEQFF. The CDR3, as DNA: TGTGCCAGCAGCTTAGCCCCGGGACAGCGGGTTACCTACAATGAGCAGTTCTTC.